The 29 T cell receptor beta chains below come from one sample, sequenced in a study of blood T cell repertoires in COVID-19. Some clones are missing from TCRdb's copy, which holds only in-frame ones; the method was immunoSEQ multiplex PCR. The sample carries tens of thousands of clones, about four fifths recorded once. The sample consisted of peripheral blood. The receptors originated from a human donor in a cohort sampled during active COVID-19.

Concerning this clone: The junction shows a germline mismatch at one end, possibly a read error. This chain joins TRBV3-1 (or the pseudogene TRBV3-2) and TRBJ1-4; D not certain. The CDR3 consists of 12 residues. CDR1 is LGHDT and CDR2 is YNNKEL in the germline V gene (reference sequence). This chain's CDR3 is CASSQRSEKLFF. The DNA for the CDR3 is TGTGCCAGCAGCCAACGGTCTGAAAAGCTGTTTTTT.

As regards this clone: One end of the junction does not line up with germline, which may come from a read error. The gene calls are TRBV6-5 and TRBJ1-2; TRBD1 agrees at 7 bases. From germline, CDR1 is MNHEY and CDR2 SVGAGI. The length of the CDR3 is 12 residues. The CDR3, as DNA: TGTGCCAGCAGTCACAGACAGGGCCTCTCCGCCTTC. This translates into CASSHRQGLSAF.

V is TRBV7-2 and J is TRBJ2-7, with TRBD1 matching over 8 bases. After removal of 2 bases from V and 6 bases from J, the junction contained 9 bases not matched to a gene. Germline V gene data show CDR1 as SGHTA and CDR2 as FQGNSA. The CDR3 loop spans 15 amino acids. As DNA, the CDR3 is TGTGCCAGCAGCTTAACGGGACAGGCGAGTCGCGAGCAGTACTTC. Translation: CASSLTGQASREQYF. Full variable domain (missing parts from reference TRBV7-2 and TRBJ2-7): GAGVSQSPSNKVTEKGKDVELRCDPISGHTALYWYRQSLGQGLEFLIYFQGNSAPDKSGLPSDRFSAERTGGSVSTLTIQRTQQEDSAVYLCASSLTGQASREQYFGPGTRLTVT.

This chain connects TRBV5-1 to TRBJ1-2, with TRBD1 matching over 10 bases. V trimming: 0 bases; J trimming: 8 bases; junction bases outside the gene matches: 10. The germline V gene has CDR1 SGHRS and CDR2 YFSETQ. This CDR3 comprises 16 residues. Here the CDR3 reads CASSLAAGTGVEGYTF. In nucleotides, the CDR3 is TGCGCCAGCAGCTTGGCAGCCGGGACAGGGGTAGAGGGCTACACCTTC.

This clone turned up a few times. The J gene is TRBJ2-6, the V gene TRBV5-4; D ambiguous. V lost 0 bases to trimming and J lost 0 bases, with 4 bases between them. CDR1 is SGHNT, CDR2 YYREEE, per germline (reference sequence). This CDR3 comprises 15 residues. CDR3 amino acids: CASSLGSSGANVLTF. CDR3 in DNA: TGTGCCAGCAGCTTGGGGAGCTCTGGGGCCAACGTCCTGACTTTC.

The chain carries TRBV18 and TRBJ1-5; a possible D gene is TRBD1 (6 bases). There are 15 residues in the CDR3. CDR1 and CDR2 (germline): KGHSH, LQKENI. Deletions cut 4 bases from V and 1 base from J, with 11 bases between. In nucleotides, the CDR3 is TGTGCCAGCTCACGAGGCAGGGGCAGCAATCAGCCCCAGCATTTT. Protein: CASSRGRGSNQPQHF.

The rearrangement joins TRBV2 to TRBJ2-5, with 8 bases fitting TRBD1. This CDR3 is built from 12 residues. The germline gives CDR1 SNHLY, CDR2 FYNNEI. V shed 6 bases and J 5 bases; nucleotides not matched to a gene: 2. The CDR3 loop is CASRTGDETQYF. The CDR3 DNA sequence: TGTGCCAGCAGGACAGGGGATGAGACCCAGTACTTC.

This clone came up a few times. This rearrangement joins TRBV6-5 to TRBJ1-5; D gene ambiguous. The CDR3 is made up of 14 amino acids. The ends were cut back, 2 bases at V and 7 bases at J, with 12 bases in the middle. The V gene's germline CDR1 is MNHEY and CDR2 SVGAGI. The CDR3 coding sequence is TGTGCCAGCAGTTACGACCGGAGAAACCAGCCCCAGCATTTT. It yields the protein CASSYDRRNQPQHF.

This chain connects TRBV5-5 to TRBJ1-5; the D gene is possibly TRBD1 (5 bases). V was clipped by 5 bases and J by 5 bases, with 11 bases between them. Germline V CDR1 and CDR2: SGHKS, YYEKEE (reference sequence). There are 13 residues in the CDR3. This CDR3 reads CASSYQGDQPQHF. In DNA, the CDR3 is TGTGCCAGCAGTTATCAGGGCGATCAGCCCCAGCATTTT.

This rearrangement joins TRBV9 to TRBJ1-1; no reliable D call. Germline loops: CDR1 SGDLS, CDR2 YYNGEE. The CDR3 extends over 13 amino acids. Trimming pared 0 bases from V and 0 bases from J, leaving 3 bases between. CDR3 bases: TGTGCCAGCAGCGTAGCAATGAACACTGAAGCTTTCTTT. Encoded protein: CASSVAMNTEAFF.

This chain's CDR3 is CASSLIGTDTEAFF. The DNA of the CDR3 is TGTGCCAGCAGTTTAATCGGGACAGACACTGAAGCTTTCTTT. The chain recombines TRBV27 with TRBJ1-1, with 7 positions matching TRBD1. This CDR3 comprises 14 residues. The V and J ends lost 2 bases and 3 bases, in that order; junction bases with no gene match: 3. From germline, CDR1 is MNHEY and CDR2 SMNVEV (reference sequence).

The genes are TRBV30 and TRBJ1-1; D gene uncertain. V was shortened by 5 bases and J by 6 bases, with 10 bases between the two germline ends. This CDR3 is 11 amino acids long. CDR1 is GTSNPN, CDR2 SVGIG, per germline (reference sequence). CDR3 protein: CAWETFSEAFF. CDR3 nucleotide sequence: TGTGCCTGGGAGACATTCTCTGAAGCTTTCTTT.

The chain carries TRBV5-8 and TRBJ1-5, with 9 bases identical to TRBD1. CDR1 and CDR2 (germline): SGHTS, YDEGEE. V was pared by 3 bases and J by 4 bases, with 2 bases of the junction left unmatched. The CDR3 runs to 14 residues. DNA for the CDR3: TGTGCCAGCAGCTGGACAGGGGTGAATCAGCCCCAGCATTTT. As protein: CASSWTGVNQPQHF.

The chain carries TRBV19 and TRBJ1-5, with TRBD1 matching over 8 bases. The CDR3 is 12 residues long. V shed 9 bases, J shed 4 bases, and the junction held 2 bases outside the gene matches. Germline lookup yields CDR1 LNHDA and CDR2 SQIVND (reference sequence). CDR3 nucleotide sequence: TGTGCCAGCAGGGGGCGGAATCAGCCCCAGCATTTT. It translates to CASRGRNQPQHF.

J is TRBJ1-2 and V is TRBV15; D uncertain. Per the germline V gene, CDR1 is LNHNV and CDR2 is YYDKDF (reference sequence). Trimming cost V 0 bases and J 4 bases, with 6 bases left between them. This CDR3 is built from 13 residues. The CDR3 protein is CATSRDRVYGYTF. The DNA for the CDR3 is TGTGCCACCAGCAGAGATCGCGTCTATGGCTACACCTTC.

Written as DNA, the CDR3 is TGTGCCAGCAGTGAATCGGAGAACTCACCCCTCCACTTT. Translated, it gives CASSESENSPLHF. The chain recombines TRBV25-1 with TRBJ1-6, with D uncertain. V was cut by 1 base and J by 10 bases, with 8 bases left in between. This CDR3 is 13 amino acids long. Germline V gene data show CDR1 as MGHDK and CDR2 as SYGVNS.

This chain joins TRBV6-6 and TRBJ2-2, with 9 bases lining up with TRBD1. The CDR3 length is 19 residues. V dropped 5 bases and J dropped 4; count of bases not matched to a gene: 17. The V gene's germline CDR1 is MNHNY and CDR2 SVGAGI (reference sequence). The CDR3 DNA sequence: TGTGCCAGCAGTCCGCTTCCTCCGGGACAGGGATTGGGCACCGGGGAGCTGTTTTTT. Translating it yields CASSPLPPGQGLGTGELFF.

The chain carries TRBV5-1 and TRBJ2-7; D unresolved. The CDR3 is 12 residues long. Germline assignment: CDR1 SGHRS and CDR2 YFSETQ. V was pared by 7 bases and J by 6 bases, with 14 bases between. The CDR3 protein is CASGTVIAEQYF. Here the CDR3 DNA reads TGCGCCAGCGGCACGGTGATAGCCGAGCAGTACTTC.

The rearrangement joins TRBV4-2 to TRBJ1-1; no definite D call. Germline V CDR1 and CDR2: LGHNA, YNFKEQ. CDR3 length: 14 amino acids. Trimming shortened V by 1 base and J by 2 bases, and 8 bases separated the two germline ends. This CDR3 is CASSQGFGNTEAFF. CDR3 sequence (DNA): TGTGCCAGCAGCCAAGGGTTCGGTAACACTGAAGCTTTCTTT.

Only a few counts were recorded for this clone. The chain employs TRBV4-3 and TRBJ2-2; D uncertain. The V end was cut by 3 bases, the J end by 6 bases, with 8 bases between. The germline gives CDR1 LGHNA, CDR2 YSLEER. The CDR3 covers 13 residues. The CDR3 DNA reads TGCGCCAGCAGCCACGTTGCGGCCGGGGAGCTGTTTTTT. This translates into CASSHVAAGELFF.

The rearrangement links TRBV19 to TRBJ2-1; 11 bases are a match to TRBD2. The CDR3 length is 19 residues. The germline gives CDR1 LNHDA, CDR2 SQIVND (reference sequence). Trimming cost V 1 base and J 4 bases; bases outside gene matches: 12. Written as DNA, the CDR3 is TGTGCCAGTAGTATAGGCGCAGGACTAGCGGGCCTCCCTTACAATGAGCAGTTCTTC. Its translation: CASSIGAGLAGLPYNEQFF.

The chain combines TRBV6-2 or TRBV6-3 with TRBJ1-2; 9 bases agree with TRBD1. The CDR3 totals 15 residues. The germline gives CDR1 MNHEY, CDR2 SVGEGT. The J segment lost 2 bases and the V segment lost 5 bases, leaving 6 bases of the junction unmatched. The DNA for the CDR3 is TGTGCCAGCAGTCAAGACAGGGGGAGAAACTATGGCTACACCTTC. This encodes CASSQDRGRNYGYTF.

V is TRBV3-1 (or the pseudogene TRBV3-2) and J is TRBJ2-5, with 9 bases that match TRBD2. The CDR3 sequence is 16 residues long. V was pared by 1 base and J by 1 base, with 4 bases of the junction left unmatched. Germline CDR1 LGHDT, CDR2 YNNKEL (reference sequence). CDR3 protein: CASSQGPAGGQETQYF. For the CDR3, the DNA is TGTGCCAGCAGCCAAGGACCAGCGGGGGGCCAAGAGACCCAGTACTTC.

J is TRBJ1-5 and V is TRBV6-6; weak D call: TRBD1 (6 bases). Trimming took 7 bases from V and 0 from J, leaving 13 bases between them. The CDR3 runs to 15 residues. Germline CDR1 MNHNY, CDR2 SVGAGI (reference sequence). The CDR3 region has the DNA TGTGCCAGCACCTATGGACAGCTTAGCAATCAGCCCCAGCATTTT. Amino acids: CASTYGQLSNQPQHF.

The genes are TRBV7-2 and TRBJ2-5; D remains ambiguous. The V gene's germline CDR1 is SGHTA and CDR2 FQGNSA. Trimming removed 3 bases from V and 4 bases from J, with 12 bases in between. The CDR3 is 14 residues long. CDR3 protein: CASSLRSAVETQYF. CDR3 sequence (DNA): TGTGCCAGCAGCTTGCGAAGTGCGGTAGAGACCCAGTACTTC.

The V and J genes are TRBV11-2 and TRBJ2-7; TRBD2 matches 9 bases. The V and J ends lost 1 base and 3 bases, in that order; junction bases with no gene match: 1. Per the germline V gene, CDR1 is SGHAT and CDR2 is FQNNGV. The CDR3 spans 14 residues. Here the CDR3 reads CASSLGGGGYEQYF. CDR3 in DNA: TGTGCCAGCAGCTTAGGCGGGGGGGGCTACGAGCAGTACTTC.

This chain connects TRBV7-9 to TRBJ2-7; 8 bases align to TRBD2. V dropped 1 base and J dropped 6; count of bases not matched to a gene: 5. This CDR3 has 14 residues. Per germline, CDR1 SEHNR and CDR2 FQNEAQ (reference sequence). The CDR3 bases are TGTGCCAGCAGCTTAGGGGCCGGGGGGGCCGAGCAGTACTTC. Protein sequence: CASSLGAGGAEQYF.

V gene TRBV20-1 combines with J gene TRBJ2-7; TRBD2 is a possible D gene (6 bases). Germline assignment: CDR1 DFQATT and CDR2 SNEGSKA (reference sequence). Trimming shortened V by 3 bases and J by 6 bases, and 15 bases separated the two germline ends. This CDR3 has 13 amino acids. The CDR3 sequence is CSASPGGEVEQYF. The CDR3, as DNA: TGCAGTGCTAGTCCTGGCGGGGAGGTCGAGCAGTACTTC.

The V call is TRBV6-1, the J call TRBJ2-7; D is uncertain. V lost 1 base and J 5 bases, leaving 9 bases between the germline ends. The CDR3 sequence is 13 residues long. Germline CDR1 is MNHNS and CDR2 is SASEGT. The chain's CDR3 is CASSEVLMNEQYF. In DNA form, the CDR3 reads TGTGCCAGCAGTGAAGTACTGATGAACGAGCAGTACTTC.